These 30 T cell receptor beta chains were sequenced from one sample in a study of OX40 agonist ivuxolimab in advanced cancers. TCRdb's copy holds only in-frame clones and misses some; the assay was immunoSEQ multiplex PCR. Here the sample spans under 80,000 clones, roughly 87% being singletons. Sequencing used CD4+ or CD8+ T cells sorted from blood, obtained in a trial of the OX40 agonist ivuxolimab. The receptors originated from an adult with an advanced solid tumor such as melanoma, head and neck, liver or kidney cancer.

The chain links TRBV5-8 to TRBJ1-4; D gene unclear. CDR1 is SGHTS and CDR2 is YDEGEE in the germline V gene. The CDR3 consists of 15 residues. V was pared by 2 bases and J by 1 base, with 9 bases between. The CDR3 bases are TGTGCCAGCAGCTTTACCCTGGGAACTAATGAAAAACTGTTTTTT. Translation: CASSFTLGTNEKLFF.

This clone occurred once. The chain uses TRBV5-1 and TRBJ1-4; 9 nucleotides agree with TRBD1. Per the germline V gene, CDR1 is SGHRS and CDR2 is YFSETQ. The CDR3 spans 15 residues. V trimming: 4 bases; J trimming: 3 bases; junction bases outside the gene matches: 4. CDR3 in amino acids: CASSPTGGPNEKLFF. CDR3 coding DNA: TGCGCCAGCAGCCCAACAGGGGGCCCTAATGAAAAACTGTTTTTT.

The chain carries TRBV30 and TRBJ1-5; TRBD1 might be the D (5 bases). V dropped 1 base and J dropped 5 bases, with 9 bases sitting between them. Germline-derived CDR1 and CDR2 are GTSNPN and SVGIG (reference sequence). The CDR3 extends over 13 amino acids. The CDR3 region has the DNA TGTGCCTGGAGTGGCAGGGTGGATCAGCCCCAGCATTTT. Residues: CAWSGRVDQPQHF.

This clone has only one observation. The rearrangement joins TRBV9 to TRBJ2-7, with 7 bases fitting TRBD2. CDR1 and CDR2 (germline): SGDLS, YYNGEE. The CDR3 sequence is 13 residues long. Trimming removed 6 bases from V and 7 bases from J; junction bases left unmatched: 10. The CDR3 sequence is CASNVDGRYEQYF. In nucleotides, the CDR3 is TGTGCCAGCAACGTCGACGGGAGGTATGAGCAGTACTTC. Full variable domain (outside the CDR3, taken from reference TRBV9 and TRBJ2-7): DSGVTQTPKHLITATGQRVTLRCSPRSGDLSVYWYQQSLDQGLQFLIQYYNGEERAKGNILERFSAQQFPDLHSELNLSSLELGDSALYFCASNVDGRYEQYFGPGTRLTVT.

The chain joins TRBV25-1 to TRBJ2-6; D is possibly TRBD1 (6 bases). Trimming shortened V by 3 bases and J by 1 base, and 16 bases separated the two germline ends. The CDR3 loop spans 18 amino acids. Germline CDR1 MGHDK, CDR2 SYGVNS. The chain's CDR3 is CASSEGAHTGSGANVLTF. CDR3 coding DNA: TGTGCCAGCAGTGAGGGGGCGCATACCGGGTCTGGGGCCAACGTCCTGACTTTC.

The chain employs TRBV7-9 and TRBJ2-1; 9 bases agree with TRBD2. Trimming took 1 base from V and 2 from J; bases not matched to a gene: 3. CDR1 is SEHNR, CDR2 FQNEAQ, per germline (reference sequence). The CDR3 is made up of 16 amino acids. CDR3 sequence: CASSLGLAGTYNEQFF. In DNA, the CDR3 is TGTGCCAGCAGCTTAGGGCTAGCGGGGACCTACAATGAGCAGTTCTTC.

CDR3 region: CASSWDRNQPQHF. Here the CDR3 DNA reads TGTGCCAGCAGCTGGGACAGAAATCAGCCCCAGCATTTT. The genes are TRBV7-3 and TRBJ1-5, with TRBD1 matching over 7 bases. The CDR3 runs 13 residues. Germline-derived CDR1 and CDR2 are SGHTA and FQGTGA. Trimming took 4 bases from V and 4 from J; bases not matched to a gene: 1.

The CDR3: CASSLTLTTDTQYF. CDR3 nucleotides: TGTGCCAGCAGTTTAACCCTGACCACAGATACGCAGTATTTT. This rearrangement joins TRBV27 to TRBJ2-3; D remains unclear. There are 14 residues in the CDR3. The germline V gene has CDR1 MNHEY and CDR2 SMNVEV (reference sequence). V lost 2 bases, J lost 2 bases, and 8 bases lay in between.

The V gene is TRBV21-1, the J gene TRBJ2-4. TRBV21-1 is a pseudogene. The CDR3 loop spans 15 amino acids. The DNA for the CDR3 is TGTGCCAGCAGCAATGGGATGGTAGCCAAAAACATTCAGTACTTC. Amino acids: CASSNGMVAKNIQYF.

This clone has only a few counts. The V gene is TRBV28, the J gene TRBJ2-2; unclear D gene. Germline values: CDR1 MDHEN, CDR2 SYDVKM. V was clipped by 3 bases and J by 7 bases, with 6 bases between them. This CDR3 is built from 12 residues. CDR3 nucleotide sequence: TGTGCCAGCAGTTTTGGTGGCGGGGAGCTGTTTTTT. As protein: CASSFGGGELFF.

The rearrangement uses TRBV5-4 and TRBJ1-2; 7 bases match TRBD1. This CDR3 spans 14 amino acids. Trimming at V came to 3 bases and at J to 6 bases, leaving 8 bases not matched to a gene. Germline CDR1 SGHNT, CDR2 YYREEE (reference sequence). CDR3 sequence reads: CASSSSQGIHGYTF. CDR3 nucleotides: TGTGCCAGCAGCTCGTCACAGGGGATCCATGGCTACACCTTC.

V and J are TRBV18 and TRBJ2-6, with a weak D call TRBD1 (5 bases). The CDR3 length is 14 residues. Deletions cut 4 bases from V and 9 bases from J, with 13 bases between. The germline CDR1 and CDR2 sequences are KGHSH and LQKENI. CDR3 nucleotides: TGTGCCAGCTCACTTTTAGGGGATCGCAACGTCCTGACTTTC. Protein product: CASSLLGDRNVLTF.

This chain joins TRBV4-1 and TRBJ1-2; 8 bases align to TRBD1. The J segment lost 3 bases and the V segment lost 1 base, leaving 7 bases of the junction unmatched. The CDR3 contains 16 residues. Germline CDR1 reads MGHRA; CDR2 reads YSYEKL. The CDR3 is CASSQVGAGGDYGYTF. The CDR3 DNA reads TGCGCCAGCAGCCAAGTTGGAGCAGGGGGCGACTATGGCTACACCTTC.

This clone was recorded once. The chain has TRBV5-6 and TRBJ2-7, with a possible D match to TRBD1 (6 bases). Trimming took off 3 bases at V and 1 base at J, with 11 bases between the two ends. Germline V lookup: CDR1 SGHDT, CDR2 YYEEEE. CDR3 size: 14 residues. The CDR3 loop is CASSSIGQSYEQYF. The CDR3 DNA follows: TGTGCCAGCAGCTCGATCGGACAGTCCTACGAGCAGTACTTC.

This chain joins TRBV27 and TRBJ2-4, with a possible D match to TRBD2 (5 bases). Per germline, CDR1 MNHEY and CDR2 SMNVEV (reference sequence). The CDR3 length is 14 residues. The V end was cut by 1 base, the J end by 9 bases, with 13 bases between. The CDR3 region has the DNA TGTGCCAGCAGTTTATATTCGGAGGTGGGCATTCAGTACTTC. Residues: CASSLYSEVGIQYF.

The rearrangement uses TRBV28 and TRBJ1-1, with D unclear. CDR1 is MDHEN and CDR2 is SYDVKM in the germline V gene. The CDR3 is 13 residues long. The ends were cut back, 2 bases at V and 11 bases at J, with 15 bases in the middle. The DNA for the CDR3 is TGTGCCAGCAGTTTAGGCGAACTAACCCAGGCTTTCTTT. Residues: CASSLGELTQAFF.

The rearrangement uses TRBV28 and TRBJ1-2; weak D call: TRBD1 (6 bases). V was shortened by 3 bases and J by 3 bases, with 14 bases between the two germline ends. The CDR3 is 15 amino acids. Germline CDR1 and CDR2: MDHEN and SYDVKM. CDR3 DNA sequence: TGTGCCAGCAGTTTGAACAGGGTAAGACACTATGGCTACACCTTC. The encoded protein is CASSLNRVRHYGYTF.

V is TRBV7-8 and J is TRBJ2-7; D not resolved. The CDR3 is made up of 14 amino acids. V lost 1 base, J lost 5 bases, and 12 bases lay in between. Germline V gene data show CDR1 as SGHVS and CDR2 as FQNEAQ. As DNA, the CDR3 is TGTGCCAGCAGCTTAGGAGCTGGGTTCGACGAGCAGTACTTC. Protein product: CASSLGAGFDEQYF.

The J gene is TRBJ2-7, the V gene TRBV6-1; 13 bases are a match to TRBD2. CDR1 and CDR2 (germline): MNHNS, SASEGT. J lost 2 bases, V lost 4 bases, and 2 bases had no gene match. The CDR3 is made up of 15 amino acids. The CDR3 is CASSGTSGSAYEQYF. The CDR3, as DNA: TGTGCCAGCAGTGGGACTAGCGGGAGTGCCTACGAGCAGTACTTC.

The chain employs TRBV19 and TRBJ2-1; possible D gene TRBD1, 5 bases. Germline V gene sequence: CDR1 LNHDA, CDR2 SQIVND (reference sequence). V was trimmed by 5 bases and J by 8 bases, leaving 10 bases between them. The CDR3 covers 12 residues. CDR3 in DNA: TGTGCCAGTAGTCCCCTAGGGGATGAGCAGTTCTTC. This gives the protein CASSPLGDEQFF.

This rearrangement joins TRBV6-1 to TRBJ2-6; no clear D. V was clipped by 6 bases and J by 4 bases, with 10 bases between them. The length of the CDR3 is 14 residues. Germline assignment: CDR1 MNHNS and CDR2 SASEGT. CDR3 loop: CASREMRGANVLTF. The CDR3 DNA sequence: TGTGCCAGCAGAGAAATGAGGGGGGCCAACGTCCTGACTTTC.

The J gene is TRBJ2-5, the V gene TRBV5-1; 12 nucleotides line up with TRBD1. CDR3 length: 16 amino acids. Germline V gene data show CDR1 as SGHRS and CDR2 as YFSETQ. V shed 0 bases and J 4 bases; nucleotides not matched to a gene: 4. This CDR3 is CASSLGGTGGRETQYF. The CDR3 region has the DNA TGCGCCAGCAGCTTGGGTGGGACAGGGGGCCGAGAGACCCAGTACTTC.

In this sample, this clone turned up once. The chain combines TRBV6-4 with TRBJ2-3; perhaps D is TRBD1 or TRBD2 (5 bases each). Deletions cut 7 bases from V and 4 bases from J, with 12 bases between. CDR3 length: 13 amino acids. Germline lookup yields CDR1 MRHNA and CDR2 SNTAGT. The CDR3 sequence is CASNPGTPDTQYF. CDR3 bases: TGTGCCAGCAACCCCGGGACGCCAGATACGCAGTATTTT.

CDR3 sequence reads: CASSLSEDRVRYGYTF. The CDR3 DNA reads TGTGCCAGCAGCTTGTCGGAGGACAGGGTCCGCTATGGCTACACCTTC. The rearrangement links TRBV5-8 to TRBJ1-2; 8 nucleotides agree with TRBD1. After removal of 1 base from V and 4 bases from J, the junction contained 9 bases not matched to a gene. The CDR3 covers 16 residues. Germline CDR1 and CDR2: SGHTS and YDEGEE.

Written as DNA, the CDR3 is TGTGCCAGCAGCTTACAGGGCTGGCTGGATGAAGCTTTCTTT. This sequence encodes CASSLQGWLDEAFF. The chain links TRBV7-9 to TRBJ1-1, with a tentative D call TRBD1 (5 bases). Germline V gene lookup returns CDR1 SEHNR and CDR2 FQNEAQ (reference sequence). This CDR3 has 14 residues. V dropped 2 bases and J dropped 7 bases, with 14 bases sitting between them.

The chain uses TRBV11-3 and TRBJ1-3; the D gene is possibly TRBD1 (5 bases). Germline V gene lookup returns CDR1 SGHNT and CDR2 YENEEA. V was trimmed by 1 base and J by 0 bases, leaving 16 bases between them. The CDR3 is 18 amino acids. The CDR3 is CASSLGGTVIRSGNTIYF. CDR3 sequence (DNA): TGTGCCAGCAGCTTAGGGGGGACTGTCATTCGCTCTGGAAACACCATATATTTT.

The rearrangement uses TRBV18 and TRBJ2-7; 9 nucleotides agree with TRBD1. The junction had 3 bases not matched to a gene; V was cut back by 3 bases and J by 3 bases. The CDR3 runs 14 residues. Germline loops: CDR1 KGHSH, CDR2 LQKENI. The CDR3, as DNA: TGTGCCAGCTCACCGGGACAGGGCTTCTACGAGCAGTACTTC. Its translation is CASSPGQGFYEQYF.

The table lists this clone with a few counts. The rearrangement uses TRBV4-3 and TRBJ2-7; maybe TRBD1 (6 bases). V gave up 2 bases and J gave up 3 bases, with 11 bases separating them. The CDR3 consists of 14 residues. Germline-derived CDR1 and CDR2 are LGHNA and YSLEER. CDR3 bases: TGCGCCAGCAGCCAAACGACAGGACACTACGAGCAGTACTTC. Translated: CASSQTTGHYEQYF.

V and J are TRBV5-1 and TRBJ2-3; D call uncertain. Germline assignment: CDR1 SGHRS and CDR2 YFSETQ. The CDR3 is made up of 13 amino acids. Between the trimmed V and J ends, which lost 2 bases and 2 bases, there was a span of 6 bases. In nucleotides, the CDR3 is TGCGCCAGCAGCTTAGGGTACACAGATACGCAGTATTTT. Its translation: CASSLGYTDTQYF.

In its sample, this clone was seen once. The rearrangement uses TRBV18 and TRBJ2-3; 10 nucleotides line up with TRBD2. After removal of 4 bases from V and 0 bases from J, the junction contained 4 bases not matched to a gene. There are 16 residues in the CDR3. The germline V gene has CDR1 KGHSH and CDR2 LQKENI. CDR3 DNA sequence: TGTGCCAGCTCACTACAACTAGCGGGAAGCACAGATACGCAGTATTTT. Its protein product is CASSLQLAGSTDTQYF.